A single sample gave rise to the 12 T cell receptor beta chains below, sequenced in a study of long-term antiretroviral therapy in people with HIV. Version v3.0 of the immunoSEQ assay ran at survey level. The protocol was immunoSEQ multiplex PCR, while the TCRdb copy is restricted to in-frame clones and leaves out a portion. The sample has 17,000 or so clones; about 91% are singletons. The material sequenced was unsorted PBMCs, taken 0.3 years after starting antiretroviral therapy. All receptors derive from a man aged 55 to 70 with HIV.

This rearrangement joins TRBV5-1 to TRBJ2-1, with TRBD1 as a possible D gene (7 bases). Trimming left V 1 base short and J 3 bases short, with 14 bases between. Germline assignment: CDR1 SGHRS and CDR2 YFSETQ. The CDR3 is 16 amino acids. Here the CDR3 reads CASSLIGQGGYNEQFF. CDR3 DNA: TGCGCCAGCAGCTTGATCGGTCAGGGGGGCTACAATGAGCAGTTCTTC.

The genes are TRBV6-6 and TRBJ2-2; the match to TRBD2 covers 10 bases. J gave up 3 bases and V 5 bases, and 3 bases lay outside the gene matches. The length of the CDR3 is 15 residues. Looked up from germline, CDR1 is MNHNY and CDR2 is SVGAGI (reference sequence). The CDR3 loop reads CASSASGRDTGELFF. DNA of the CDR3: TGTGCCAGCAGTGCAAGCGGGAGGGACACCGGGGAGCTGTTTTTT.

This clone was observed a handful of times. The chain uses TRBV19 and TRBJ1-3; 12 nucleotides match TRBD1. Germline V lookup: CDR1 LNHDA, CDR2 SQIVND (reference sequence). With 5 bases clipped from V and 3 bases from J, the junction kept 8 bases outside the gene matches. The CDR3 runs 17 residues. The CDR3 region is CASSPPGQGARGNTIYF. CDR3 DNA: TGTGCCAGTAGTCCCCCGGGACAGGGGGCGCGTGGAAACACCATATATTTT.

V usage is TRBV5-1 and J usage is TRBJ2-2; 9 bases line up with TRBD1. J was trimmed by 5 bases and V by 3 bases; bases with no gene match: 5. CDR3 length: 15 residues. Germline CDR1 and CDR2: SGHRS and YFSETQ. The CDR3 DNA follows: TGCGCCAGCAGCTGGGGACAGGGAACAACCGGGGAGCTGTTTTTT. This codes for CASSWGQGTTGELFF. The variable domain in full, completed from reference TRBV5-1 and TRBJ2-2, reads KAGVTQTPRYLIKTRGQQVTLSCSPISGHRSVSWYQQTPGQGLQFLFEYFSETQRNKGNFPGRFSGRQFSNSRSEMNVSTLELGDSALYLCASSWGQGTTGELFFGEGSRLTVL.

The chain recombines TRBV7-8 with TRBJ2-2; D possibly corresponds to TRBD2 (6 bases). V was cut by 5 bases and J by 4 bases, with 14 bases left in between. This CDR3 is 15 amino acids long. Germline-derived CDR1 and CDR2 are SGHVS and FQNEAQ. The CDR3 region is CASSPEGVPTGELFF. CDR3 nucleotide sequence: TGTGCCAGCAGCCCGGAGGGTGTCCCCACCGGGGAGCTGTTTTTT.

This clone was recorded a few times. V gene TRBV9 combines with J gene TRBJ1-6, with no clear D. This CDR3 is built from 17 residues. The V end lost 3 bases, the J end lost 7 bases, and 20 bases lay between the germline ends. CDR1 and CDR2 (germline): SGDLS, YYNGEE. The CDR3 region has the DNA TGTGCCAGCAGCGCCCGGGCCACCCTGAAGCCCAATTCACCCCTCCACTTT. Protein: CASSARATLKPNSPLHF.

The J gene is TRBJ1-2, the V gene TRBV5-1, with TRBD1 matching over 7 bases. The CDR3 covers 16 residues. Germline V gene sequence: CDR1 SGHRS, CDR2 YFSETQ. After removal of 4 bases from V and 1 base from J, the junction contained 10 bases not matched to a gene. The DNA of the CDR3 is TGCGCCAGCAGCCTGGGACAGCCACTGGATAACTATGGCTACACCTTC. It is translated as CASSLGQPLDNYGYTF.

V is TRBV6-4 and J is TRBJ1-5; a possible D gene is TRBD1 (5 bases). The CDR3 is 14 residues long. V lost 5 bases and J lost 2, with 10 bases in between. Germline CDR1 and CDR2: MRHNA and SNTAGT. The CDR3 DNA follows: TGTGCCAGCAGTCGGGAAGGGGGCAATCAGCCCCAGCATTTT. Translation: CASSREGGNQPQHF.

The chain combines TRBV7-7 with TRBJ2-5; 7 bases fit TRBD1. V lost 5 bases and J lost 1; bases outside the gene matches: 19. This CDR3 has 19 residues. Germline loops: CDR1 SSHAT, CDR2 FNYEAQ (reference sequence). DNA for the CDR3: TGTGCCAGCAGCCCAGGGGATCTTTACGACAGGGCCCTCCAAGAGACCCAGTACTTC. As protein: CASSPGDLYDRALQETQYF.

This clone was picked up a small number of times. The CDR3 DNA follows: TGTGCCAGCACCCCGTGGACCGGGGGGGCTGATGAGCAGTTCTTC. Its protein is CASTPWTGGADEQFF. This rearrangement joins TRBV9 to TRBJ2-1, with TRBD2 identical over 8 bases. The V and J ends lost 6 bases and 8 bases, in that order; junction bases with no gene match: 13. The CDR3 runs 15 residues. From germline, CDR1 is SGDLS and CDR2 YYNGEE.

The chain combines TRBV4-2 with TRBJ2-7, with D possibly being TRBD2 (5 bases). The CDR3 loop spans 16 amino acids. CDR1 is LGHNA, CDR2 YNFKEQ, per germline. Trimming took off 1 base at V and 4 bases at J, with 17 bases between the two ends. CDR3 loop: CASSQVLTFLAYEQYF. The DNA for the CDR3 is TGTGCCAGCAGCCAAGTTTTAACTTTTCTAGCTTACGAGCAGTACTTC.

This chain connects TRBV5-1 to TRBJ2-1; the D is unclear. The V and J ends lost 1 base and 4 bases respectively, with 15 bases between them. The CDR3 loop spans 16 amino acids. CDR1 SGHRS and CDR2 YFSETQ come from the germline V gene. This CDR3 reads CASSLLPPDGYNEQFF. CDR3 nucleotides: TGCGCCAGCAGCTTGTTACCCCCGGACGGGTACAATGAGCAGTTCTTC.